The 13 T cell receptor beta chains below were found in one sample sequenced in a study of tumor-infiltrating lymphocytes in oesophageal squamous cell carcinoma. TCRdb called the PCR reads again in MiXCR, with one record for every CDR3 protein. In the table there are 15,000 to 20,000 distinct CDR3 sequences, over 40% of which are singletons. Input material: normal esophageal tissue next to the tumor. The receptors stem from a female donor with esophageal squamous cell carcinoma.

This clonotype was counted many times. The chain uses TRBV6-6 and TRBJ2-3, with D possibly TRBD2 on 5 matching bases. The ends were cut back, 2 bases at V and 0 bases at J, with 12 bases in the middle. The CDR3 covers 16 residues. Germline-derived CDR1 and CDR2 are MNHNY and SVGAGI (reference sequence). This chain's CDR3 is CASSYGTSSSTDTQYF. The DNA for the CDR3 is TGTGCCAGCAGTTACGGTACTAGTTCTAGCACAGATACGCAGTATTTT.

Many counts were recorded for this clonotype. The rearrangement links TRBV4-2 to TRBJ2-4; D is ambiguous. V lost 0 bases and J 9 bases, leaving 12 bases between the germline ends. The CDR3 length is 14 residues. CDR1 LGHNA and CDR2 YNFKEQ come from the germline V gene. The CDR3 DNA reads as TGTGCCAGCAGCCAAGAGGCAAGTGCGATCATTCAGTACTTC. Amino acid sequence: CASSQEASAIIQYF.

This chain joins TRBV5-2 and TRBJ2-1; the table's D gene call, TRBD1, was not cross checked with the DNA. TRBV5-2 counts as a pseudogene. CDR3 length equals 15 residues. The CDR3 DNA reads TGTGCCAGCAGCCCCAGGACAGGGACCTACAATGAGCAGTTCTTC. It encodes CASSPRTGTYNEQFF.

The CDR3 DNA reads as TGTGCCAGCAGTGTCAATAGGGTTACTAGCACAGATACGCAGTATTTT. It translates to CASSVNRVTSTDTQYF. The chain combines TRBV6-6 with TRBJ2-1; unclear D gene. The DNA matches TRBJ2-3 better at its end, which makes the J call doubtful. Germline CDR1 MNHNY, CDR2 SVGAGI (reference sequence). CDR3 length: 16 residues.

This clonotype was detected many times. This chain joins TRBV6-1 and TRBJ1-1, with D possibly matching TRBD1 (5 bases). The CDR3 runs 14 residues. Per germline, CDR1 MNHNS and CDR2 SASEGT. Trimming removed 5 bases at V and 4 bases at J, with 14 bases between. The chain's CDR3 is CASSFAGGGTEAFF. The CDR3 nucleotides read TGTGCCAGCAGTTTTGCGGGGGGAGGCACTGAAGCTTTCTTT.

This chain connects TRBV7-2 to TRBJ2-7; D is unresolved. Germline CDR1 and CDR2: SGHTA and FQGNSA. The CDR3 sequence is 11 residues long. Trimming shortened V by 4 bases and J by 6 bases, and 7 bases separated the two germline ends. This CDR3 is CASSSRREQYF. CDR3 nucleotide sequence: TGTGCCAGCAGCTCTCGACGCGAGCAGTACTTC.

This clonotype was seen a few times. Given a much more abundant clone one base away, this may be a read error. The chain has TRBV19 and TRBJ2-7; D not certain. CDR3 length: 11 residues. V was trimmed by 6 bases and J by 7 bases, leaving 10 bases between them. From germline, CDR1 is LNHDA and CDR2 SQIVND (reference sequence). CDR3 coding DNA: TGTGCCAGTAGCGCCTACAATGAGCAGTACTTC. Translating it yields CASSAYNEQYF.

The chain links TRBV7-6 to TRBJ2-1; D is perhaps TRBD1 (5 bases). The better agreement between TRBJ1-2 and the DNA end casts doubt on the J call. The CDR3 has 13 amino acids. Per germline, CDR1 SGHVS and CDR2 FNYEAQ. The DNA for the CDR3 is TGTGCCAGCAGCTTAAGTAGGGACGGGGGCTACACCTTC. It codes for CASSLSRDGGYTF.

This clonotype appeared a single time. The final CDR3 position lacks the conserved phenylalanine or tryptophan, pointing to a likely read error. The DNA is omitted, as the CDR3 cannot be located on it reliably, and the CDR3 follows TCRdb's listing. The gene calls are TRBV11-3 and TRBJ2-5; the table calls TRBD2, which could not be checked here. Germline CDR1 is SGHNT and CDR2 is YENEEA. 16 amino acids form the CDR3, both terminal residues included. The CDR3 sequence: CASSLGAAFSGYTFGS.

Of note for this clonotype: Given a much more abundant clone one base away, this may be a read error. This sequence joins TRBV19 and TRBJ2-3; possibly TRBD2 for D (7 bases). This CDR3 has 14 residues. Trimming took off 3 bases at V and 14 bases at J, with 21 bases between the two ends. Germline V gives CDR1 LNHDA, CDR2 SQIVND (reference sequence). CDR3 region: CASSMMAGAGELYF. In nucleotides, the CDR3 is TGTGCCAGTAGTATGATGGCGGGGGCCGGGGAGCTGTATTTT.

J is TRBJ2-7 and V is TRBV11-2, with D possibly being TRBD2 (6 bases). The CDR3 totals 15 residues. Trimming pared 2 bases from V and 5 bases from J, leaving 16 bases between. In germline, CDR1 is SGHAT, CDR2 FQNNGV. In DNA, the CDR3 is TGTGCCAGCAGCTTACAAGCGGGTGCCCGCCACGAGCAGTACTTC. It yields the protein CASSLQAGARHEQYF.

This clonotype is termed medium-sized. The V and J genes are TRBV10-2 and TRBJ2-5, with D uncertain. V lost 7 bases and J 4 bases, leaving 13 bases between the germline ends. CDR3 length: 13 residues. Germline V gene data show CDR1 as WSHSY and CDR2 as SAAADI. The CDR3 region has the DNA TGCGCCAGCAATCTAGGGCCGCGAGAGACCCAGTACTTC. It is translated as CASNLGPRETQYF.

The chain has TRBV19 and TRBJ1-6; D is undetermined. V was cut by 2 bases and J by 0 bases, with 20 bases left in between. The CDR3 extends over 20 amino acids. Germline V gives CDR1 LNHDA, CDR2 SQIVND (reference sequence). CDR3 amino acids: CASSIRVLPGSSSYNSPLHF. Written as DNA, the CDR3 is TGTGCCAGTAGTATAAGGGTCCTGCCGGGCAGTAGCTCCTATAATTCACCCCTCCACTTT.